This T cell receptor beta chain was captured in a study of post-analysis software for immune sequencing data (dated by TCRdb to between 2014 and 2016). Regarding the study in general: Disease courses on record covered relapsing-remitting, secondary progressive and progressive-relapsing multiple sclerosis, though some patients had no subtype annotation. The multiple sclerosis patient repertoires were compared with ten to eleven previously published healthy control repertoires from donors aged roughly 6 to 27 years. A subset of samples was prepared in parallel using single-end sample barcoding, then pooled and co-amplified after Illumina adapter ligation.

About this clonotype itself: Its antigen is not yet known. No much larger clone exists at a distance of one base, and base qualities are not known.

Library method: PCR. TCRdb shows the sequencer as Illumina HiSeq 2500. To reduce PCR and sequencing biases, unique molecular identifiers were built into the TCR beta cDNA libraries. Approximately 500,000 cDNA molecules were obtained per 1 to 10 million input T cells, so each molecule approximated one T cell. The patient libraries were prepared and sequenced with the same protocol used for the earlier healthy control dataset. Within a given batch, samples were prepared together, multiplexed and sequenced on the same HiSeq lane. Per the original workflow: Raw barcoded reads were processed with MIGEC, discarding single-read molecular identifier groups before consensus assembly and CDR3 extraction. VDJtools was used for post-analysis of the clonotype tables, and diversity was normalized by down-sampling every dataset to the size of the smallest sample. In repertoire overlap clustering, CDR3 amino acid sequences, but not nucleotide sequences, were matched to correct batch-related cross-sample contamination. TCRdb trimmed the raw reads at Q25, called clones with MiXCR and kept productive beta chains. Rows merge per CDR3 protein into single entries with the most common DNA and genes. What appears here as the V and J calls and clone size reflects TCRdb's work, not the paper's. This sample lists about 150,000 distinct CDR3 sequences; around 30% were detected once. The biggest ten clones account for over 1.2% of the sample.

To demonstrate the VDJtools post-analysis software, TCR beta repertoires were profiled from the peripheral blood of over ten young patients with multiple sclerosis. The patients with multiple sclerosis were children and adolescents between roughly 6 and 16 years of age. Here is what the overall study found, with its caveats: Patients showed significantly higher frequencies than controls for a few TRBV segments, among them TRBV5-6, TRBV5-1 and TRBV20-1. The control group was slightly older than the multiple sclerosis patient group. Multiple sclerosis patients had significantly lower normalized Chao1 diversity than controls, a result that suggests substantial peripheral T-cell clonal expansion. Direct clustering with F measure revealed strong co-clustering of samples prepared in the same batch, which led to a batch-effect correction.

Taken from the germline V gene, the CDR1 and CDR2 loops are LGHNT and FRNRAP. Deletion took 5 bases off V and 6 bases off J, with a span of 17 bases between the germline ends. The CDR3 spans 15 residues, from the cysteine through the phenylalanine. The CDR3 DNA has 45 bases and is translated from base 1. The clonotype was recovered from a girl between 10 and 17 years old with multiple sclerosis. The source material was blood. This chain joins TRBV12-5 to TRBJ2-1, with TRBD1 perhaps the D gene, on 7 matching bases. The encoded CDR3 is CASGVQGRTGNEQFF. In nucleotide form, the sequence is TGTGCTAGTGGTGTACAGGGGAGGACCGGCAATGAGCAGTTCTTC.